This T cell receptor beta chain was captured by sequencing in a study of blood T cell repertoires in COVID-19. Study-level information: Italy, Spain and the United States were the sources of the convalescent and acute COVID-19 samples. Sources were T cells, B-cell-depleted T cells, or PBMCs; the material itself was cDNA or gDNA.

Study processing details: Reference gene primers were amplified, and this amplification served to estimate nucleated cell counts. Using immunoSEQ multiplex PCR, the repertoire was profiled, and TCRdb retains in-frame clones only, with some absent. The V and J calls and clone size come from that table; D and trimming were worked out from the DNA. The table has 200,000 to 250,000 clones, 70% to 90% seen once; the top ten hold 9.5% to 15%. Germline V gene data show CDR1 as MGHRA and CDR2 as YSYEKL. Trimming took 4 bases from V and 4 from J; bases not matched to a gene: 12. The CDR3 has 17 amino acids. This TCR came from a woman aged 18-30 years who had recovered from COVID-19. The J gene is TRBJ2-1, the V gene TRBV4-1, with 8 nucleotides matching TRBD2. Material: peripheral blood. CDR3 DNA sequence: TGCGCCAGCAGCCGAGCCGTGGTGCGGGAGGATTACAATGAGCAGTTCTTC. As protein: CASSRAVVREDYNEQFF.